Here is one T cell receptor (beta chain) with its context. The antigen is not known. V dropped 0 bases and J dropped 5 bases, with 10 bases sitting between them. This CDR3 region has 13 residues. Germline V gene sequence: CDR1 GTSNPN, CDR2 SVGIG (reference sequence). The sample comes from a study of T cell responses to AZD1222 COVID-19 vaccine. Study as a whole: Both about-4-week and about-12-week second-dose recipients were combined.

The method was immunoSEQ multiplex PCR; TCRdb's version includes in-frame clones alone and lacks a portion of them. Seen here are some 120,000 clones, 80% to 90% observed once, and the top ten hold 5% to 6%. Study outcomes and limitations: Nearly half of spike-specific TCRs reportedly target variant regions that are unmutated in the B.1.351 and B.1.1.7 variants. The sample set comprised mostly white British donors with more females, and clonal diversity was possibly underestimated. Spike-specific TCR breadth and depth were elevated following two AZD1222 doses.

The V and J genes are TRBV30 and TRBJ1-1; D remains unclear. This specimen was peripheral blood, taken on day 0 of AZD1222 vaccination. The origin of this receptor is an adult in good health. The CDR3 bases are TGTGCCTGGAGTGTAACAACTGGGACTGAAGCTTTCTTT. It codes for CAWSVTTGTEAFF.